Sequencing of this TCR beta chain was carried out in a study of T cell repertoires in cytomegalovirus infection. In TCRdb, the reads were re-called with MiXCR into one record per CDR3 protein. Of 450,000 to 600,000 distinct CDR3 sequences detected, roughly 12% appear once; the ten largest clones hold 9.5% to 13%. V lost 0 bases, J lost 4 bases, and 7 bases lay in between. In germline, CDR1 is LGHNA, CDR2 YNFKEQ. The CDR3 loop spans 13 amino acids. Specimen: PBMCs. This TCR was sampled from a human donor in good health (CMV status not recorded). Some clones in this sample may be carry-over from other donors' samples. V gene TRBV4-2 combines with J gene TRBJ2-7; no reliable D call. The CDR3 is CASSQDLFYEQYF. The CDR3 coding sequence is TGTGCCAGCAGCCAAGACCTATTTTACGAGCAGTACTTC.